Listed here are 25 T cell receptor beta chains from one sample, sequenced in a study of blood T cell repertoires in COVID-19. Libraries were prepared by immunoSEQ multiplex PCR; TCRdb keeps only in-frame clonotypes and omits some of them. The sample yields about 260,000 clones, 85% to 90% seen once. Sequencing was done on a sample of PBMCs or T cells enriched from blood (not recorded which). The receptors come from a woman between 25 and 40 years old with acute COVID-19.

This clone was recorded a few times. J is TRBJ2-7 and V is TRBV19; D might be TRBD2 (6 bases). Germline CDR1 reads LNHDA; CDR2 reads SQIVND (reference sequence). The CDR3 sequence is 14 residues long. Between the trimmed V and J ends, which lost 1 base and 2 bases, there was a span of 9 bases. CDR3 bases: TGTGCCAGTAGTATAGGACTAGGCACCTACGAGCAGTACTTC. Translation: CASSIGLGTYEQYF.

V is TRBV6-5 and J is TRBJ1-5; 8 bases are shared with TRBD1. Trimming removed 10 bases from V and 4 bases from J; junction bases left unmatched: 6. Germline assignment: CDR1 MNHEY and CDR2 SVGAGI. The CDR3 sequence is 13 residues long. The CDR3 here is CAIGDRSNQPQHF. CDR3 DNA: TGTGCCATAGGGGACAGGTCTAATCAGCCCCAGCATTTT.

This clone showed up just a few times. V is TRBV2 and J is TRBJ1-3; D gene unclear. CDR3 size: 15 residues. The V end was cut by 3 bases, the J end by 3 bases, with 12 bases between. From germline, CDR1 is SNHLY and CDR2 FYNNEI. CDR3 nucleotides: TGTGCCAGCAGTGACGATGCAGGTATTGGAAACACCATATATTTT. Amino acids: CASSDDAGIGNTIYF.

CDR3 residues: CASSPGTSDEQFF. In DNA, the CDR3 is TGTGCCAGCAGCCCCGGGACTAGCGATGAGCAGTTCTTC. V usage is TRBV7-3 and J usage is TRBJ2-1; 10 bases map to TRBD2. CDR3 length: 13 amino acids. V lost 5 bases to trimming and J lost 8 bases; unmatched junction nucleotides: 3. CDR1 SGHTA and CDR2 FQGTGA come from the germline V gene.

This chain joins TRBV19 and TRBJ1-2; 8 bases map to TRBD1. Germline-derived CDR1 and CDR2 are LNHDA and SQIVND (reference sequence). The V segment lost 6 bases and the J segment 4 bases; nucleotides outside the gene matches: 16. This CDR3 is 17 amino acids long. In nucleotides, the CDR3 is TGTGCCAGTAGCGGGCGAACGGACAGGGAGGGTGTCTATGGCTACACCTTC. Its protein product is CASSGRTDREGVYGYTF.

The V gene is TRBV28, the J gene TRBJ1-5, with D uncertain. This CDR3 is built from 16 residues. Trimming pared 6 bases from V and 0 bases from J, leaving 15 bases between. Looked up from germline, CDR1 is MDHEN and CDR2 is SYDVKM. The CDR3 bases are TGTGCCAGCAGGTCCCACGAGGATTATAGCAATCAGCCCCAGCATTTT. Amino acids: CASRSHEDYSNQPQHF.

This clone was seen more than once but under ten times. The chain is built from TRBV28 and TRBJ1-2, with 8 bases that match TRBD1. The CDR3 is made up of 14 amino acids. Germline CDR1 and CDR2: MDHEN and SYDVKM. Germline trimming cut 5 bases from V and 4 bases from J; bases unmatched to any gene: 6. The CDR3 sequence is CASSPGTGTYGYTF. In DNA, the CDR3 is TGTGCCAGCAGTCCAGGGACAGGTACCTATGGCTACACCTTC.

The chain recombines TRBV2 with TRBJ2-2; D perhaps matches TRBD2 (5 bases). The V gene's germline CDR1 is SNHLY and CDR2 FYNNEI. V was clipped by 3 bases and J by 0 bases, with 11 bases between them. The CDR3 has 16 amino acids. The CDR3 loop reads CASSDRAGTNTGELFF. CDR3 coding DNA: TGTGCCAGCAGTGATAGGGCGGGCACGAACACCGGGGAGCTGTTTTTT.

The J gene is TRBJ1-1, the V gene TRBV30, with D unresolved. The length of the CDR3 is 13 residues. Germline V gene lookup returns CDR1 GTSNPN and CDR2 SVGIG (reference sequence). The germline V and J ends were trimmed by 0 bases and 11 bases, with 16 bases remaining between them. Written as DNA, the CDR3 is TGTGCCTGGAGTGTAGCCGCGGTCGGGTCCGCTTTCTTT. As protein: CAWSVAAVGSAFF.

The J gene is TRBJ2-7, the V gene TRBV2, with D possibly matching TRBD2 (7 bases). CDR3 length: 13 residues. The germline V and J ends were trimmed by 7 bases and 3 bases, with 13 bases remaining between them. Germline lookup yields CDR1 SNHLY and CDR2 FYNNEI. The CDR3 here is CASKGGEDYEQYF. CDR3 sequence (DNA): TGTGCCAGCAAGGGGGGGGAAGACTACGAGCAGTACTTC.

V is TRBV30 and J is TRBJ1-5; D gene ambiguous. V shed 0 bases and J shed 2 bases, with 8 bases lying between them. This CDR3 has 14 amino acids. The germline CDR1 and CDR2 sequences are GTSNPN and SVGIG (reference sequence). CDR3 DNA: TGTGCCTGGAGTGTTGGCCTGGGCAATCAGCCCCAGCATTTT. Encoded protein: CAWSVGLGNQPQHF.

V gene TRBV10-2 combines with J gene TRBJ1-2, with TRBD1 identical over 9 bases. The CDR3 contains 13 residues. With V trimmed by 3 bases and J by 8 bases, 4 bases remained unmatched. In germline, CDR1 is WSHSY, CDR2 SAAADI. CDR3 in amino acids: CASSDGQGSGYTF. CDR3 nucleotides: TGCGCCAGCAGTGACGGACAGGGGTCCGGCTACACCTTC.

Notes on this clone: Its ends do not fully match the called genes, so a read error is possible. This chain uses TRBV19 with TRBJ2-7, with TRBD1 matching 9 bases. The germline V gene has CDR1 LNHDA and CDR2 SQIVND (reference sequence). There are 15 residues in the CDR3. This CDR3 reads CASSKATGGSNEQYF. CDR3 coding DNA: TGTGCCAGTAGTAAAGCAACAGGGGGCTCCAACGAGCAGTACTTC.

This clone has a single count. This chain connects TRBV19 to TRBJ1-2; possibly TRBD1 for D (5 bases). CDR1 LNHDA and CDR2 SQIVND come from the germline V gene (reference sequence). Trimming took off 5 bases at V and 7 bases at J, with 8 bases between the two ends. This CDR3 has 11 amino acids. CDR3 loop: CASSGGAGYTF. The CDR3 nucleotides read TGTGCCAGTAGTGGAGGGGCTGGCTACACCTTC.

This chain links TRBV27 with TRBJ2-3; 9 nucleotides line up with TRBD1. Per the germline V gene, CDR1 is MNHEY and CDR2 is SMNVEV (reference sequence). Losses at the gene ends were 4 bases for V and 2 bases for J; bases not matched to a gene: 16. CDR3 length equals 19 residues. The CDR3, as DNA: TGTGCCAGCAGTTCTTGGCTCCAATCCGGGACAGGGCTCACAGATACGCAGTATTTT. Its translation: CASSSWLQSGTGLTDTQYF.

The V call is TRBV27, the J call TRBJ2-4; possible D gene TRBD1, 5 bases. There are 16 residues in the CDR3. Trimming shortened V by 5 bases and J by 0 bases, and 14 bases separated the two germline ends. Germline V gene sequence: CDR1 MNHEY, CDR2 SMNVEV (reference sequence). CDR3 nucleotide sequence: TGTGCCAGCAGTATTCAGTGGGGCTCAGCCAAAAACATTCAGTACTTC. The encoded protein is CASSIQWGSAKNIQYF.

This chain joins TRBV4-3 and TRBJ2-1; D remains unclear. The V end was cut by 1 base, the J end by 9 bases, with 13 bases between. The CDR3 is 14 amino acids. Per the germline V gene, CDR1 is LGHNA and CDR2 is YSLEER. CDR3 residues: CASSQAFRGFEQFF. The CDR3 DNA reads TGCGCCAGCAGCCAAGCTTTTCGAGGTTTTGAGCAGTTCTTC.

This chain connects TRBV7-9 to TRBJ1-2; D call uncertain. Trimming stripped 5 bases from V and 3 bases from J, with 13 bases between. The CDR3 contains 14 residues. CDR1 and CDR2 from the germline V gene are SEHNR and FQNEAQ (reference sequence). The CDR3, as DNA: TGTGCCAGCAGCCTCCGGGGAGGAGACTATGGCTACACCTTC. Its protein product is CASSLRGGDYGYTF.

The CDR3 DNA is TGTGCCAGCAGGAGGGCCACCGGGGAGCTGTTTTTT. It encodes CASRRATGELFF. The chain has TRBV6-5 and TRBJ2-2, with D maybe TRBD2 (5 bases). CDR1 and CDR2 (germline): MNHEY, SVGAGI. Trimming left V 6 bases short and J 4 bases short, with 6 bases between. CDR3 size: 12 residues.

The rearrangement uses TRBV19 and TRBJ1-2, with TRBD1 as a possible D gene (6 bases). Trimming pared 8 bases from V and 0 bases from J, leaving 13 bases between. The CDR3 has 14 residues. Germline V CDR1 and CDR2: LNHDA, SQIVND (reference sequence). This CDR3 reads CASEAGGANYGYTF. The CDR3 DNA reads TGTGCCAGTGAGGCTGGGGGCGCTAACTATGGCTACACCTTC.

The genes are TRBV19 and TRBJ2-7, with D perhaps matching TRBD1 (5 bases). The CDR3 contains 14 residues. Looked up from germline, CDR1 is LNHDA and CDR2 is SQIVND (reference sequence). The ends were cut back, 3 bases at V and 0 bases at J, with 9 bases in the middle. CDR3 nucleotide sequence: TGTGCCAGTAGTATCTCAGGGAACTCCTACGAGCAGTACTTC. Encoded protein: CASSISGNSYEQYF.

The chain carries TRBV2 and TRBJ2-1, with TRBD2 identical over 8 bases. After removal of 9 bases from V and 3 bases from J, the junction contained 7 bases not matched to a gene. The CDR3 runs to 14 residues. Germline V gene data show CDR1 as SNHLY and CDR2 as FYNNEI. CDR3 sequence (DNA): TGTGCCAGGTCCCGTGGGACTAGCTACAATGAGCAGTTCTTC. Translating gives CARSRGTSYNEQFF.

This chain uses TRBV18 with TRBJ2-2, with 11 bases lining up with TRBD2. V shed 1 base and J 4 bases; nucleotides not matched to a gene: 8. Per the germline V gene, CDR1 is KGHSH and CDR2 is LQKENI. The CDR3 covers 18 residues. CDR3 DNA: TGTGCCAGCTCACCACTAAGTCTAGCGGGAGGTGGCACCGGGGAGCTGTTTTTT. This gives the protein CASSPLSLAGGGTGELFF.

The chain employs TRBV21-1 and TRBJ2-3; whether TRBD2, the table's D call, matches the DNA was not checked. TRBV21-1 is given as a pseudogene. This CDR3 region has 14 residues. The CDR3 DNA reads as TGTGCCAGCAGTTCGCGGGAGGGTCCAGATACGCAGTATTTT. Translation: CASSSREGPDTQYF.

V is TRBV4-1 and J is TRBJ2-3; tentatively, D is TRBD1 (6 bases). The CDR3 length is 15 residues. Germline-derived CDR1 and CDR2 are MGHRA and YSYEKL. Deletions cut 2 bases from V and 1 base from J, with 10 bases between. The CDR3 DNA sequence: TGCGCCAGCAGCCAACAGGGGTTGGGCACAGATACGCAGTATTTT. The encoded protein is CASSQQGLGTDTQYF.